This T cell receptor beta chain was recovered during a study of OX40 agonist ivuxolimab in advanced cancers. Losses at the gene ends were 3 bases for V and 7 bases for J; bases not matched to a gene: 7. Germline V gene sequence: CDR1 LNHDA, CDR2 SQIVND (reference sequence). The CDR3 extends over 15 amino acids. The protocol was immunoSEQ multiplex PCR, while the TCRdb copy is restricted to in-frame clones and leaves out a portion. Of 15,000 to 20,000 clones detected, approximately 80% appear once; the ten largest clones hold approximately 49%. The sample was CD4+ or CD8+ T cells sorted from blood, taken in a trial of the OX40 agonist ivuxolimab. The J gene is TRBJ1-5, the V gene TRBV19, with 9 bases that match TRBD1. The clonotype was recovered from an adult with an advanced solid tumor such as melanoma, head and neck, liver or kidney cancer. Written as DNA, the CDR3 is TGTGCCAGTAGTATGTCGGACAGGGGTGCGCAGCCCCAGCATTTT. Amino acids: CASSMSDRGAQPQHF.